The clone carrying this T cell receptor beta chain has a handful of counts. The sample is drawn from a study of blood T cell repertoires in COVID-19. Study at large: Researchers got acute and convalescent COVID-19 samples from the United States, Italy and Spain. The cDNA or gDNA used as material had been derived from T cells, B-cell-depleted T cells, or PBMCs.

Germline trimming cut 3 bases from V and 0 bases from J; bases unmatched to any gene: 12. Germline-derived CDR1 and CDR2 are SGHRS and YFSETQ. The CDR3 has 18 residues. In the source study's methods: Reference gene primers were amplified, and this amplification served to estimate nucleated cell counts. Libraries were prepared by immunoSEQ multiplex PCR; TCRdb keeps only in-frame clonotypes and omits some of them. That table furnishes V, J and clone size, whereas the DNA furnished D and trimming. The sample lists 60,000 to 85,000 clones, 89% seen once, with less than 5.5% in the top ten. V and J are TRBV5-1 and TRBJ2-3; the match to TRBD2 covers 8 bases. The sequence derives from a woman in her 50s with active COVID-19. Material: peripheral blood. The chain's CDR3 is CASSSGNSGISSTDTQYF. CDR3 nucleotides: TGCGCCAGCAGCTCCGGTAATAGCGGGATCTCTAGCACAGATACGCAGTATTTT.